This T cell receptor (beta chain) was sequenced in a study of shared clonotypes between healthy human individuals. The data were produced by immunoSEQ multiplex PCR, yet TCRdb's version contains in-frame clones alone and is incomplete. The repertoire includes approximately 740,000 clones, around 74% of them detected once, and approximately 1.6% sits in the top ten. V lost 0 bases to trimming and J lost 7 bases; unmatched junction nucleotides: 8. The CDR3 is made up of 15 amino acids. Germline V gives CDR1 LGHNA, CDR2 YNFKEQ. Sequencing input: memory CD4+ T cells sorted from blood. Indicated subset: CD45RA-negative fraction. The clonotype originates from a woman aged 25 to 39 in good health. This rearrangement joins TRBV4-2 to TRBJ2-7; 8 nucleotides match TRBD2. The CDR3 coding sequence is TGTGCCAGCAGCCAAGATGGTAGCGGGATTAGAGAGCAGTACTTC. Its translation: CASSQDGSGIREQYF.